This T cell receptor (beta chain) was obtained from a study of shared clonotypes between healthy human individuals. The CDR3 is 17 residues long. Per the germline V gene, CDR1 is GTSNPN and CDR2 is SVGIG (reference sequence). Trimming shortened V by 2 bases and J by 0 bases, and 16 bases separated the two germline ends. The authors divided CD4+ cells into CD45RA+ naive and CD45RA-negative memory subsets. Once extracted for a subset, genomic DNA was divided evenly among several immunoSEQ plates. Each replicate PCR on the sorted subsets used 150 to 200 ng DNA (around 30,000 T cell genomes). The table came from immunoSEQ multiplex PCR; TCRdb's copy has only in-frame clones and leaves some out. The table has over a million clones, about 77% seen once; the top ten hold 1.5%.

This TCR derives from a man younger than 35 in good health. The sequenced material came from memory CD4+ T cells sorted from blood. Subset specified: CD45RA-negative fraction. The gene calls are TRBV30 and TRBJ1-4, with a possible D match to TRBD1 (5 bases). CDR3 sequence (DNA): TGTGCCTGGAGTCCGAGAAGGGGTTTCGCAACTAATGAAAAACTGTTTTTT. Translated: CAWSPRRGFATNEKLFF.